This entry describes one T cell receptor beta chain. Under the authors' procedure: Estimation of nucleated cell counts relied on the amplification of reference gene primers. Data came from immunoSEQ multiplex PCR; TCRdb stores just in-frame clones and leaves some out. The V and J calls and clone size were taken over from that table, and D and trimming were inferred from the DNA. The table includes about 14,000 clones, 73% detected once. This sample is part of a study of blood T cell repertoires in COVID-19. Overall study context: Sites across the United States, Italy and Spain contributed samples from acute and convalescent COVID-19.

This CDR3 contains 18 residues. The V segment lost 4 bases and the J segment 0 bases; nucleotides outside the gene matches: 6. CDR1 is LGHNA and CDR2 is YNFKEQ in the germline V gene. The receptor's source is a man between 65 and 79 years old with acute or convalescent COVID-19. V is TRBV4-2 and J is TRBJ2-2, with 12 bases aligning to TRBD2. Source material: peripheral blood. The CDR3 nucleotides are TGTGCCAGCAGCCGCCGAACTAGCGGGGGGACGAACACCGGGGAGCTGTTTTTT. Amino acids: CASSRRTSGGTNTGELFF.